This T cell receptor (beta chain) was retrieved from a study of CD8+CD57+ T cells in acquired aplastic anemia. As for the study in general: Average DNA yield from sorted CD4+ and CD8+ cells was approximately 3.2 ug.

This CDR3 spans 14 amino acids. Germline values: CDR1 SEHNR, CDR2 FQNEAQ (reference sequence). Losses at the gene ends were 5 bases for V and 1 base for J; bases not matched to a gene: 4. CDR3 and TCR beta VDJ profiling relied on genomic DNA as the template. Each CDR3 protein gets one entry after TCRdb re-called the reads with MiXCR. The sample consists of some 64,000 distinct CDR3 sequences, around 55% of them appearing once. The sample comprised sorted CD4+, CD8+, or CD8+CD57+ T cells (not recorded which) from PBMCs. The chain joins TRBV7-9 to TRBJ2-5, with TRBD1 identical over 7 bases. The sequence came from a human donor in good health, serving as a control. The CDR3 sequence is CASSLRDSQETQYF. The CDR3 DNA reads as TGTGCCAGCAGCCTCCGGGACAGCCAAGAGACCCAGTACTTC.